Listed below are T cell receptor beta chains from one sample, sequenced in a study of long-term antiretroviral therapy in people with HIV. The repertoire was sequenced with immunoSEQ multiplex PCR; TCRdb's copy has only in-frame clones and lacks some. The sample has about 35,000 clones; approximately 72% are singletons. This sample comprised unsorted PBMCs, obtained 3 years after starting antiretroviral therapy. The receptors shown here come from a man aged 50 or older with HIV. Both conserved end residues are part of each CDR3. Rows give clone size only sometimes, using once, few, many, or a class for an expanded clone.

clone_size | v_call | cdr3_aa
. | TRBV5-1 | CASSYGTPFTDTQYF
. | TRBV6-6 | CASSYSDSGANVLTF
. | TRBV7-9 | CASSLAGPYYGYTF
once | TRBV7-2 | CASSLARLALDEQYF
. | TRBV15 | CATSRVDGSVYNEQFF
few | TRBV7-6 | CASSLGSTASYEQYF
. | TRBV18 | CASSLAGGPEGETQYF
. | TRBV7-9 | CASSLVGPGDTQYF
. | TRBV29-1 | CSVGGLGRAYNEQFF
. | TRBV4-3 | CASSQESWGQSYGYTF
. | TRBV6-4 | CASSERGGNTGELFF
. | TRBV28 | CASLRDRRTYEQYF
. | TRBV4-2 | CASSQAGGDTDTQYF
. | TRBV7-2 | CASSSLPGWQYF
once | TRBV15 | CATSSLWGDTDTQYF
. | TRBV9 | CASSVASGANVLTF
. | TRBV27 | CASSQGWAQYF
. | TRBV7-9 | CASSPPRGGGVGNEQFF
. | TRBV5-6 | CASSFRGGYSGANVLTF
. | TRBV13 | CASSHTGTAETQYF
. | TRBV9 | CASRGGGGISGNTIYF
. | TRBV5-4 | CASSFGPQGYEQYF
few | TRBV2 | CASSGTGDTIYF
. | TRBV15 | CATSRDRASMNTEAFF
. | TRBV7-3 | CASSLGGGPDTQYF
once | TRBV29-1 | CSVEKDTPNEQYF
. | TRBV7-9 | CASSPGQGANTGELFF
once | TRBV5-1 | CASRGLPQETQYF
. | TRBV6-5 | CASNPTGKGEKLFF
. | TRBV5-1 | CASSLDGRGRNEQYF
. | TRBV4-2 | CASSQDGQGQANEKLFF
. | TRBV18 | CASSPQGQGAYEQYF
. | TRBV6-5 | CASSYSYRASYEQYF
. | TRBV5-4 | CASSLAGRKDTQYF
. | TRBV6-4 | CASSPFGGQYPTDTQYF
. | TRBV6-6 | CASTYLRTGLNSPLHF
. | TRBV4-3 | CASSQGDRDQETQYF
. | TRBV4-3 | CASSQDPGSSGYEQFF
once | TRBV27 | CASSPNGMRGYTF
. | TRBV6-5 | CASGQGQAAFF
once | TRBV9 | CASSVVDFANEQFF
. | TRBV5-1 | CASSLATSEGYTF
. | TRBV5-1 | CASSLDAGLMNTEAFF
. | TRBV28 | CATQGTDTQYF
. | TRBV7-9 | CASSLAVRGYGYTF